This T cell receptor (beta chain) was captured in a study of cytomegalovirus exposure and HLA in healthy donors. Concerning this clone: As yet, its antigen is unknown.

Findings of the study overall: The study labeled 150 to 200 TCR beta chains cytomegalovirus-associated. When the data were analyzed later, several of the most significant clusters appeared to be linked to common viral pathogens.

CDR1 MNHEY and CDR2 SMNVEV come from the germline V gene (reference sequence). V dropped 5 bases and J dropped 10 bases, with 23 bases sitting between them. The CDR3 extends over 15 amino acids. In the PCR, 60 Vbeta and 13 Jbeta primers were used. TCRdb's copy holds only in-frame clones and misses some; the assay was immunoSEQ multiplex PCR. Of around 140,000 clones in the sample, roughly 73% were seen once. This chain uses TRBV27 with TRBJ2-5; no reliable D call. This receptor was obtained from a female donor in good health and CMV-seronegative. The sample consisted of PBMCs. CDR3 sequence reads: CASSPTTEFASVQYF. In nucleotides, the CDR3 is TGTGCCAGCAGTCCGACCACGGAGTTTGCCTCGGTCCAGTACTTC.